This T cell receptor (beta chain) was sequenced in a study of T cell repertoires in aging, cancer and after chemotherapy. Study-level background: Six age groups, ranging from 30 or younger to 70 or older, included the donors. Study results and caveats: In cancer patients, declining TCR diversity with age involved lost richness and lost evenness. In each cancer cohort, median generation probability increased across chemotherapy, suggesting thymic output rebounded. The repertoire data cannot show anything about immunological memory following chemotherapy.

Per the germline V gene, CDR1 is GTSNPN and CDR2 is SVGIG (reference sequence). The CDR3 is 14 residues long. V was pared by 3 bases and J by 4 bases, with 3 bases of the junction left unmatched. Multiplex touch-down PCR with TRB-A/B primers amplified rearranged V-D-J TRB sequences. MiXCR, run by TCRdb on the multiplex PCR reads, gives a single entry per CDR3 protein. The sample records 10,000 to 12,000 distinct CDR3 sequences, under 30% being singletons. TCR beta rearrangements were amplified from peripheral blood genomic DNA. In this sample, this clonotype is medium-sized. The antigen remains unidentified.

The sequenced material came from blood. The receptor was derived from a human donor in good health. The chain combines TRBV30 with TRBJ2-1; 10 positions agree with TRBD2. The CDR3 DNA sequence: TGTGCCTGGAGCAGAGCGGGGGGGTACAATGAGCAGTTCTTC. This encodes CAWSRAGGYNEQFF.